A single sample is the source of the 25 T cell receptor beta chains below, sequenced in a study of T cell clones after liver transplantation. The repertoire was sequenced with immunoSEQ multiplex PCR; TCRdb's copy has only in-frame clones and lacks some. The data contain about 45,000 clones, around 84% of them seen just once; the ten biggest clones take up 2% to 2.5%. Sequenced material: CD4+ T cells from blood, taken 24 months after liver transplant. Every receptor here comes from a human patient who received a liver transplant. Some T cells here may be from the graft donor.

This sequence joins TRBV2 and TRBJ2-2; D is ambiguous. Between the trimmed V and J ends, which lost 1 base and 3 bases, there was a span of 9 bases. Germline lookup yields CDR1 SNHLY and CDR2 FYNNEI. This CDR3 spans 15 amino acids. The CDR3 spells CASSEEVPHTGELFF. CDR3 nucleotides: TGTGCCAGCAGTGAAGAGGTACCGCACACCGGGGAGCTGTTTTTT.

CDR3 protein: CSVETSGREGETQYF. CDR3 bases: TGCAGCGTTGAGACTAGCGGGAGGGAGGGAGAGACCCAGTACTTC. The genes are TRBV29-1 and TRBJ2-5, with 14 positions matching TRBD2. The junction had 4 bases not matched to a gene; V was cut back by 3 bases and J by 4 bases. This CDR3 spans 15 amino acids. Germline V CDR1 and CDR2: SQVTM, ANQGSEA.

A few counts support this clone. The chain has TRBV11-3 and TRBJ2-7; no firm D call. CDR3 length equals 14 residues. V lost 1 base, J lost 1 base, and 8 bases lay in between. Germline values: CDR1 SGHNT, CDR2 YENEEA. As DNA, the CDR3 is TGTGCCAGCAGCTTAGGGACGGAATCCTACGAGCAGTACTTC. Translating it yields CASSLGTESYEQYF.

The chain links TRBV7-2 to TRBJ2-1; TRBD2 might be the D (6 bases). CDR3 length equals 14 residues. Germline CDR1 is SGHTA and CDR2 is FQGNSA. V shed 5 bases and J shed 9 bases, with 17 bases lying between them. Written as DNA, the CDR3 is TGTGCCAGCAGCCCCGGGACTCCCGGGTCTGAGCAGTTCTTC. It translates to CASSPGTPGSEQFF.

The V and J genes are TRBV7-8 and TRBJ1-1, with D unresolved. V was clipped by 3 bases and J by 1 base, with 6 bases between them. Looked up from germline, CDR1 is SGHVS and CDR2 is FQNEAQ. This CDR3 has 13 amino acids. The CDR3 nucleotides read TGTGCCAGCAGCTTGGGCAAGAACACTGAAGCTTTCTTT. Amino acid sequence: CASSLGKNTEAFF. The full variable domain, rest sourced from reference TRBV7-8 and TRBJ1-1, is GAGVSQSPRYKVAKRGQDVALRCDPISGHVSLFWYQQALGQGPEFLTYFQNEAQLDKSGLPSDRFFAERPEGSVSTLKIQRTQQEDSAVYLCASSLGKNTEAFFGQGTRLTVV.

Written as DNA, the CDR3 is TGTGCCACAAAGGAAAGGGGCAGGGGAGGGAGCAATCAGCCCCAGCATTTT. It encodes CATKERGRGGSNQPQHF. The V and J genes are TRBV19 and TRBJ1-5; weak D call: TRBD1 (6 bases). Germline loops: CDR1 LNHDA, CDR2 SQIVND (reference sequence). This CDR3 contains 17 residues. Deletions cut 10 bases from V and 1 base from J, with 23 bases between.

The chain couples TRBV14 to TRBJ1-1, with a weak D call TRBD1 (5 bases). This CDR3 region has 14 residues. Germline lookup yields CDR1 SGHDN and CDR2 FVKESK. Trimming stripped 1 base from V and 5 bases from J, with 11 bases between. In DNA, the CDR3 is TGTGCCAGCAGCCAAGTTCAGGGAAGGACTGAAGCTTTCTTT. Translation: CASSQVQGRTEAFF.

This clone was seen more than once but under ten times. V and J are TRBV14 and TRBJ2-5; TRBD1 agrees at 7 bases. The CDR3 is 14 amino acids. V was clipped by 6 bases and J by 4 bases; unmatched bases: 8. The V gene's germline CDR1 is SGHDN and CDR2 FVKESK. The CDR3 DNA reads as TGTGCCAGCAGGAACAGGGGCCCTCGAGAGACCCAGTACTTC. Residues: CASRNRGPRETQYF. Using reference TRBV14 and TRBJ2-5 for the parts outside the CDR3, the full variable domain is EAGVTQFPSHSVIEKGQTVTLRCDPISGHDNLYWYRRVMGKEIKFLLHFVKESKQDESGMPNNRFLAERTGGTYSTLKVQPAELEDSGVYFCASRNRGPRETQYFGPGTRLLVL.

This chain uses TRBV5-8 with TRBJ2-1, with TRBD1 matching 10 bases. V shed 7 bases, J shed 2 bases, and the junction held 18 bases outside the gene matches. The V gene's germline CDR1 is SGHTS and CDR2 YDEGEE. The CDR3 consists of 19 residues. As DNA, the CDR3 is TGTGCCAGCGGCCTAACCATGGGTATGACAGGGGGCGCCTACAATGAGCAGTTCTTC. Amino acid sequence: CASGLTMGMTGGAYNEQFF.

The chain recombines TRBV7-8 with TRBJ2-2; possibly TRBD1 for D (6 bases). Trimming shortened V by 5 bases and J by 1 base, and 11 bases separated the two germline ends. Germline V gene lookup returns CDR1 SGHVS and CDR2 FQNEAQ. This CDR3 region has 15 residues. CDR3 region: CASSVTGQNTGELFF. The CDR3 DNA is TGTGCCAGCAGCGTAACGGGACAGAACACCGGGGAGCTGTTTTTT.

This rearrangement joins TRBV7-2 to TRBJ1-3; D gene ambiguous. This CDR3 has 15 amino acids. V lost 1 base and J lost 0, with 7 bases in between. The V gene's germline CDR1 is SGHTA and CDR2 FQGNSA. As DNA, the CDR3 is TGTGCCAGCAGCTTAGGTCCTCTCTCTGGAAACACCATATATTTT. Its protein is CASSLGPLSGNTIYF.

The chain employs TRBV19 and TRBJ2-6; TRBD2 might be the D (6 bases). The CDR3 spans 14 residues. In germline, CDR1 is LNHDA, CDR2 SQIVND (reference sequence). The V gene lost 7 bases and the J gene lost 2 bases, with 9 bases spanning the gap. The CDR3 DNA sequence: TGTGCCAGTACCTCGGGGGCTGGGGCCAACGTCCTGACTTTC. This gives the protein CASTSGAGANVLTF.

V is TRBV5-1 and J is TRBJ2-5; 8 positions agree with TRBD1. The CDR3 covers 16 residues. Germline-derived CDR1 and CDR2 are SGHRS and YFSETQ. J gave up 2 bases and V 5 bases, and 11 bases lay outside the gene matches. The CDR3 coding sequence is TGCGCCAGCAGTTACGGGACAGGAGCTCAACAAGAGACCCAGTACTTC. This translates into CASSYGTGAQQETQYF.

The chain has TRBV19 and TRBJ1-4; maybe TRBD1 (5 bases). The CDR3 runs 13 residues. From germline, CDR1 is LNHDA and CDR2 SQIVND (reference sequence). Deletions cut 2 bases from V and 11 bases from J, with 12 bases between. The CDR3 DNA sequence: TGTGCCAGTAGTATACAGGGAGAAGGGAAACTGTTTTTT. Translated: CASSIQGEGKLFF.

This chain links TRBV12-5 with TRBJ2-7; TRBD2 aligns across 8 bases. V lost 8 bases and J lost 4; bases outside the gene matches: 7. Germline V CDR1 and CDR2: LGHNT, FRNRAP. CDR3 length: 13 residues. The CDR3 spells CASYGGGSYEQYF. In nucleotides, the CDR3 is TGTGCTAGTTACGGGGGGGGATCGTACGAGCAGTACTTC.

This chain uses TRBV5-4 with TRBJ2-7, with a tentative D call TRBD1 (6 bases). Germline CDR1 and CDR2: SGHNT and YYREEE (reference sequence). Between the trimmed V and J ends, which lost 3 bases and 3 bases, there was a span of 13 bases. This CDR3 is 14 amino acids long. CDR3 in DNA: TGTGCCAGCAGCTCAAGACAGGCCGACTACGAGCAGTACTTC. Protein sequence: CASSSRQADYEQYF. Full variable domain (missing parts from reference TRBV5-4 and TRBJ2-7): ETGVTQSPTHLIKTRGQQVTLRCSSQSGHNTVSWYQQALGQGPQFIFQYYREEENGRGNFPPRFSGLQFPNYSSELNVNALELDDSALYLCASSSRQADYEQYFGPGTRLTVT.

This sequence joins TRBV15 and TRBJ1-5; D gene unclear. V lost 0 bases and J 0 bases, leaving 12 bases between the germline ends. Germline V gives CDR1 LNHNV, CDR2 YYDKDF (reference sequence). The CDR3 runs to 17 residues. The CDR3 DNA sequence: TGTGCCACCAGCAGAGATCATGAGGCGTATAGCAATCAGCCCCAGCATTTT. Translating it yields CATSRDHEAYSNQPQHF.

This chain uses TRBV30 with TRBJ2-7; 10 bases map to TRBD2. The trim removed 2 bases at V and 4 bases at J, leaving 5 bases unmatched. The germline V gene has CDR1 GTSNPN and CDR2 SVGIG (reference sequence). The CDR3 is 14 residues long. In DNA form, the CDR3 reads TGTGCCTGGAGTCGGACTAGCGGTATATACGAGCAGTACTTC. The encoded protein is CAWSRTSGIYEQYF.

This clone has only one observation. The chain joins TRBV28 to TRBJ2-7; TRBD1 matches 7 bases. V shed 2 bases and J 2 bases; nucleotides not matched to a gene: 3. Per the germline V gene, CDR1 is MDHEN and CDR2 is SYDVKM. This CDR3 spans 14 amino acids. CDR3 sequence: CASSLMDRTYEQYF. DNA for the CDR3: TGTGCCAGCAGTTTAATGGACAGGACCTACGAGCAGTACTTC.

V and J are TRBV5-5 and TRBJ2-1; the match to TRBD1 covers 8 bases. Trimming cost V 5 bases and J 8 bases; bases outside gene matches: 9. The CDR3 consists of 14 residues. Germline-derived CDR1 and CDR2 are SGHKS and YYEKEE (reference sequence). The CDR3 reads CASRAGTGADEQFF. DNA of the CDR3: TGTGCCAGCAGGGCCGGGACAGGAGCTGATGAGCAGTTCTTC.

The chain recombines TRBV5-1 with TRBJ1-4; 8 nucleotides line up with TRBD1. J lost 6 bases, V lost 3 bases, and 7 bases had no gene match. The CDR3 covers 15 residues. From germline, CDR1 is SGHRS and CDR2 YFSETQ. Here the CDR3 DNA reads TGCGCCAGCAGCTCCTCAGGGGGCCCGGATGAAAAACTGTTTTTT. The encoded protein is CASSSSGGPDEKLFF.

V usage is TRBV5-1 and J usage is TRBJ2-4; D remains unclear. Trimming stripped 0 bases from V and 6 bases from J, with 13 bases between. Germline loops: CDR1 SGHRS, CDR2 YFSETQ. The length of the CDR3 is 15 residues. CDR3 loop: CASSLGAGLGNIQYF. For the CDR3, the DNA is TGCGCCAGCAGCTTGGGCGCTGGGTTGGGAAACATTCAGTACTTC.

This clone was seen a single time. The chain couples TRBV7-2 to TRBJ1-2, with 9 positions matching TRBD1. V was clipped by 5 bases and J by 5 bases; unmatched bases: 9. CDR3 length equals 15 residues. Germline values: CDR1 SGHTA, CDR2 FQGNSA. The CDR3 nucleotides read TGTGCCAGCAGCCGGGACAGGGTATCGGATTATGGCTACACCTTC. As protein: CASSRDRVSDYGYTF. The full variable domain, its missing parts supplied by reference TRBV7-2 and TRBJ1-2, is GAGVSQSPSNKVTEKGKDVELRCDPISGHTALYWYRQSLGQGLEFLIYFQGNSAPDKSGLPSDRFSAERTGGSVSTLTIQRTQQEDSAVYLCASSRDRVSDYGYTFGSGTRLTVV.

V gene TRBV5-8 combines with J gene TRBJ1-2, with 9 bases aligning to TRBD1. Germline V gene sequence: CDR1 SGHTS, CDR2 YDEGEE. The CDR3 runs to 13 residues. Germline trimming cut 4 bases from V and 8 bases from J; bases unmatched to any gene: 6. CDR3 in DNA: TGTGCCAGCAGCACACAGGGGGCCAGGGGCTACACCTTC. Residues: CASSTQGARGYTF.

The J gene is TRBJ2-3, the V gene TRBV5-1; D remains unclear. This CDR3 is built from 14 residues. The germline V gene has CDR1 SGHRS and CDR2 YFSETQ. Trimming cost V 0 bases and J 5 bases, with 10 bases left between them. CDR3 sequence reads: CASSLGSKRDTQYF. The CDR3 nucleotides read TGCGCCAGCAGCTTGGGGTCGAAACGAGATACGCAGTATTTT.